The count of the clone carrying this T cell receptor beta chain is one. Its antigen is not identified. The source of the sample is a study of cytomegalovirus exposure and HLA in healthy donors. Looking at the study overall: Later, an analysis reported that the 130 or so validation repertoires had used the same platform as the roughly 720 first-cohort repertoires.

Study-wide results and limits: The authors enumerated some 170 TCR beta chains as linked to cytomegalovirus. High sensitivity and specificity were reportedly achieved when the classifier diagnosed cytomegalovirus status.

The CDR3 sequence is 15 residues long. V was pared by 2 bases and J by 4 bases, with 15 bases between. From germline, CDR1 is SEHNR and CDR2 FQNEAQ (reference sequence). The repertoire was sequenced with immunoSEQ multiplex PCR; TCRdb's copy has only in-frame clones and lacks some. Of over 150,000 clones in the sample, under 90% were seen once. V gene TRBV7-9 combines with J gene TRBJ2-7; D uncertain. Sequenced material: PBMCs. The sequence derives from a woman between 18 and 29 years old in good health and CMV-seropositive. CDR3 DNA sequence: TGTGCCAGCAGCTTACAGGCTGGCAGTCATTACGAGCAGTACTTC. It yields the protein CASSLQAGSHYEQYF.